Detailed here is one T cell receptor beta chain. Its specificity is not known. The data belong to a study of post-analysis software for immune sequencing data. Unique molecular identifiers were present in the TCR beta cDNA libraries. TCRdb re-analysed the PCR reads in MiXCR, keeping a single row per CDR3 protein. The profile shows approximately 250,000 distinct CDR3 sequences, 36% of them singletons. Whole-study results and caveats: Elevated frequency relative to controls characterized roughly 5 TRBV segments in patients, TRBV5-6, TRBV5-1 and TRBV20-1 among them.

The germline CDR1 and CDR2 sequences are SEHNR and FQNEAQ (reference sequence). Trimming shortened V by 1 base and J by 4 bases, and 9 bases separated the two germline ends. CDR3 size: 14 residues. The V and J genes are TRBV7-9 and TRBJ2-3, with a possible D match to TRBD2 (6 bases). The sample consisted of blood. The origin of this receptor is a girl aged 10 to 17 with multiple sclerosis. This chain's CDR3 is CASSLGRGSDTQYF. In DNA form, the CDR3 reads TGTGCCAGCAGCTTAGGTCGGGGGTCAGATACGCAGTATTTT.